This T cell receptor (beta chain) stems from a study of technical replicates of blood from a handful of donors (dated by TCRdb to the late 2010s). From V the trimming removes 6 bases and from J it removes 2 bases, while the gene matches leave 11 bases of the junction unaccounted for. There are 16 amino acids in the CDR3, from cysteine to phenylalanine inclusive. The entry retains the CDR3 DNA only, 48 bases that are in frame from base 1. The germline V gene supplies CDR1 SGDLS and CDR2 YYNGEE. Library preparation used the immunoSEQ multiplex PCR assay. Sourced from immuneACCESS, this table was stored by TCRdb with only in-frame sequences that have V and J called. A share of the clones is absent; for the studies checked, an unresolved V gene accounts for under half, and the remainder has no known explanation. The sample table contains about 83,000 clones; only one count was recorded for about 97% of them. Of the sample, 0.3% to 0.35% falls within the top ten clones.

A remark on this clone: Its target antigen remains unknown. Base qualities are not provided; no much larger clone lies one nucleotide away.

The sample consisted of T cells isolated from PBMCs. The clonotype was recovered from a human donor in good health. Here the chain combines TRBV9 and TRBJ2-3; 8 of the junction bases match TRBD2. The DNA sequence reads TGTGCCAGCAAACCCGGGGGGGAGGGCCTCACAGATACGCAGTATTTT. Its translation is CASKPGGEGLTDTQYF.